This T cell receptor beta chain was found in a study of beta chain features in type 1 diabetes. For the study at large: No age, gender or cell yield differences were seen between patients and healthy donors.

The study reverse transcribed the entire isolated RNA, so it sequenced expressed TCRB transcripts. Mean read depth for naive, central memory and regulatory T cell samples was approximately 3.57 million reads. The table came from immunoSEQ multiplex PCR; TCRdb's copy has only in-frame clones and leaves some out. The repertoire has a few hundred thousand clones, roughly 15% of them found once; the top ten carry approximately 0.019%. Blood was collected once per donor into heparin, averaging around 0.11 L. General study findings and limits: TCRB CDR3s were moderately but significantly shorter in Type 1 diabetes patients in all four CD4+ subsets.

Germline V gives CDR1 SQVTM, CDR2 ANQGSEA. The CDR3 covers 14 residues. The V and J ends lost 8 bases and 2 bases, in that order; junction bases with no gene match: 7. Notes on this clone: Its matching antigen is unknown.

Material for sequencing was naive CD4+ T cells from blood. The sequence came from a woman between 18 and 30 years old in good health. The gene calls are TRBV29-1 and TRBJ2-5; 11 bases align to TRBD2. The CDR3 DNA is TGCAGCCTCGCCGGACTAGCGGGTCAAGAGACCCAGTACTTC. This encodes CSLAGLAGQETQYF.